This entry lists 8 T cell receptor beta chains sequenced from one sample in a study of identifying expanded T cells in peripheral blood. Method: immunoSEQ multiplex PCR; TCRdb's copy keeps in-frame clones and lacks some. The sample records more than 80,000 clones, about 91% being singletons. The sequencing input was blood. The source of these receptors is a person between 18 and 75 years old in good health.

The chain is built from TRBV2 and TRBJ2-5; tentatively, D is TRBD1 (5 bases). Germline CDR1 is SNHLY and CDR2 is FYNNEI. Trimming shortened V by 2 bases and J by 2 bases, and 6 bases separated the two germline ends. The CDR3 is 13 amino acids. The CDR3 DNA reads as TGTGCCAGCAGTGAAAGGGGACAAGAGACCCAGTACTTC. Its translation: CASSERGQETQYF.

The chain recombines TRBV5-5 with TRBJ2-7, with a tentative D call TRBD1 (6 bases). V shed 4 bases and J shed 2 bases, with 19 bases lying between them. The CDR3 runs 16 residues. The germline V gene has CDR1 SGHKS and CDR2 YYEKEE (reference sequence). The CDR3, as DNA: TGTGCCAGCAGCGGTGGAGTGGGGGCTCGGACCTACGAGCAGTACTTC. Residues: CASSGGVGARTYEQYF. Filled out from reference TRBV5-5 and TRBJ2-7, the complete variable domain reads DAGVTQSPTHLIKTRGQQVTLRCSPISGHKSVSWYQQVLGQGPQFIFQYYEKEERGRGNFPDRFSARQFPNYSSELNVNALLLGDSALYLCASSGGVGARTYEQYFGPGTRLTVT.

The chain carries TRBV27 and TRBJ2-5; D perhaps matches TRBD1 (5 bases). Looked up from germline, CDR1 is MNHEY and CDR2 is SMNVEV (reference sequence). The CDR3 runs 15 residues. Trimming pared 2 bases from V and 3 bases from J, leaving 13 bases between. Here the CDR3 reads CASSLVGRVEETQYF. The CDR3 DNA follows: TGTGCCAGCAGTTTAGTTGGCAGGGTGGAAGAGACCCAGTACTTC.

The chain combines TRBV4-2 with TRBJ2-5; D is ambiguous. Germline lookup yields CDR1 LGHNA and CDR2 YNFKEQ. CDR3 size: 15 residues. With 2 bases removed from V and 5 bases from J, the gap between germline ends came to 15 bases. For the CDR3, the DNA is TGTGCCAGCAGCCAACTAATGGGGAAGGGTGAGACCCAGTACTTC. It yields the protein CASSQLMGKGETQYF.

This clone appeared a few times. The V and J genes are TRBV7-3 and TRBJ2-1, with 11 bases fitting TRBD2. The CDR3 has 15 amino acids. V was clipped by 5 bases and J by 8 bases; unmatched bases: 8. Per the germline V gene, CDR1 is SGHTA and CDR2 is FQGTGA. The CDR3 nucleotides read TGTGCCAGCAGCCCGGGACTAGCGGCCGCGGATGAGCAGTTCTTC. Its translation: CASSPGLAAADEQFF.

V usage is TRBV5-4 and J usage is TRBJ2-7; no reliable D call. The V and J ends lost 0 bases and 5 bases respectively, with 9 bases between them. Germline lookup yields CDR1 SGHNT and CDR2 YYREEE (reference sequence). The CDR3 covers 13 residues. CDR3 region: CASSLGLVDEQYF. The CDR3 bases are TGTGCCAGCAGCTTGGGGTTAGTCGACGAGCAGTACTTC.

The chain links TRBV5-4 to TRBJ1-1; D remains ambiguous. The germline V and J ends were trimmed by 5 bases and 2 bases, with 16 bases remaining between them. Germline CDR1 is SGHNT and CDR2 is YYREEE (reference sequence). The CDR3 spans 15 residues. CDR3 loop: CASSIPGLVNTEAFF. CDR3 bases: TGTGCCAGCAGTATCCCGGGTCTTGTTAACACTGAAGCTTTCTTT. The complete variable domain, with remaining parts taken from reference TRBV5-4 and TRBJ1-1, reads ETGVTQSPTHLIKTRGQQVTLRCSSQSGHNTVSWYQQALGQGPQFIFQYYREEENGRGNFPPRFSGLQFPNYSSELNVNALELDDSALYLCASSIPGLVNTEAFFGQGTRLTVV.

Details on this clone: The same CDR3 also results from other DNA sequences found in this sample. V gene TRBV7-2 combines with J gene TRBJ2-3, with D perhaps TRBD1 (7 bases). The CDR3 extends over 17 amino acids. In germline, CDR1 is SGHTA, CDR2 FQGNSA. V lost 1 base and J 2 bases, leaving 16 bases between the germline ends. The CDR3 sequence is CASSLEAAGGITDTQYF. The CDR3 DNA is TGTGCCAGCAGCTTAGAGGCGGCAGGGGGGATCACAGATACGCAGTATTTT.